A single T cell receptor beta chain is shown here with its context. Its antigen is not known. The CDR3 covers 14 residues. Trimming removed 6 bases at V and 0 bases at J, with 8 bases between. Germline assignment: CDR1 SGHTA and CDR2 FQGTGA. Using immunoSEQ multiplex PCR, the repertoire was profiled, and TCRdb retains in-frame clones only, with some absent. Found here are some 96,000 clones, less than 90% of them singletons; the top ten hold 1.8%. This sample is part of a study of T cell responses to AZD1222 COVID-19 vaccine. Study-level points and caveats: At baseline, just 6 or 7 AZD1222 recipients tested seropositive. White British ancestry dominated among donors, who included more females, and clonal diversity was possibly underestimated.

This chain joins TRBV7-3 and TRBJ2-2; D ambiguous. This TCR came from an adult in good health. The starting material was peripheral blood, obtained on day 0 of AZD1222 vaccination. The CDR3 DNA follows: TGTGCCAGCAGGCTAGACGCGAACACCGGGGAGCTGTTTTTT. As protein: CASRLDANTGELFF.